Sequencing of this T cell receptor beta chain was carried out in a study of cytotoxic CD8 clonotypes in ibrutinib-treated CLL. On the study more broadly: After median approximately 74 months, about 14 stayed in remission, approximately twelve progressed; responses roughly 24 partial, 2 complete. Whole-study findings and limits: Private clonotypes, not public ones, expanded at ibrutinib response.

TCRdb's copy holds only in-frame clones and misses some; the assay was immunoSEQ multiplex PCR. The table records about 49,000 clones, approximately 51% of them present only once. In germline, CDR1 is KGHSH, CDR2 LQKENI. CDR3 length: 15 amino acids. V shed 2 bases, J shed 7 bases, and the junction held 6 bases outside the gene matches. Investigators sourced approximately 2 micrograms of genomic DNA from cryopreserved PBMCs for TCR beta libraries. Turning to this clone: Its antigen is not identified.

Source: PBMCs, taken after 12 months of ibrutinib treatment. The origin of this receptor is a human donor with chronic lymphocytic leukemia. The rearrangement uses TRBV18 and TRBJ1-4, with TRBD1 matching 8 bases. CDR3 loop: CASSPSAGGGEKLFF. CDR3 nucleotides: TGTGCCAGCTCACCATCGGCAGGGGGCGGTGAAAAACTGTTTTTT. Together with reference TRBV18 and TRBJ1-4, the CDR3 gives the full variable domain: NAGVMQNPRHLVRRRGQEARLRCSPMKGHSHVYWYRQLPEEGLKFMVYLQKENIIDESGMPKERFSAEFPKEGPSILRIQQVVRGDSAAYFCASSPSAGGGEKLFFGSGTQLSVL.